This record concerns one TCR beta chain sequence. Its cognate antigen is unknown. J lost 0 bases, V lost 4 bases, and 10 bases had no gene match. Looked up from germline, CDR1 is SGDLS and CDR2 is YYNGEE. This CDR3 is 20 amino acids long. The data were taken from a study of identifying expanded T cells in peripheral blood. Regarding the study as a whole: Variance in clone template counts between approximately two-week samples significantly increased with total template count across all healthy donors. Differentially abundant clones: roughly 1.3 between replicates, around 17 at around 2 weeks, roughly 18 at four.

Healthy donors had no documented immune events, such as infections, while sampled. The protocol was immunoSEQ multiplex PCR, while the TCRdb copy is restricted to in-frame clones and leaves out a portion. The sample includes about 50,000 clones, approximately 82% of them seen just once. Material: blood. This receptor was obtained from a person aged 18 to 69 in good health. This chain connects TRBV9 to TRBJ2-6; 13 bases fit TRBD2. CDR3 bases: TGTGCCAGCAGCACGGGACTAGCGGGGAGAAGCCCCTCTGGGGCCAACGTCCTGACTTTC. Its translation is CASSTGLAGRSPSGANVLTF.